The 9 T cell receptor beta chains in this list originate from one sample, sequenced in a study of T cells after yellow fever vaccination. Using its own MiXCR run on the 5' RACE reads, TCRdb lists one record per CDR3 protein. The sample has 360,000 or so distinct CDR3 sequences, around a tenth seen once. Sequences were derived from PBMCs, sampled on the day of the first yellow fever vaccination. These receptors were taken from a man younger than 30 who received the YFV17D yellow fever vaccine.

As concerns this clonotype: The germline gene is not matched at one end of the junction; a read error may be the cause. The chain couples TRBV6-1 to TRBJ1-6; TRBD1 matches at 11 bases. Per the germline V gene, CDR1 is MNHNS and CDR2 is SASEGT. The CDR3 consists of 14 residues. In DNA form, the CDR3 reads TGTGCCAGCAGCAGGGGACAGGGGGGATCACCCCCCCACTTT. Amino acids: CASSRGQGGSPPHF.

This clonotype was seen a few times. The V gene is TRBV20-1, the J gene TRBJ2-4; tentative D call: TRBD1 (7 bases). The CDR3 consists of 15 residues. CDR1 and CDR2 from the germline V gene are DFQATT and SNEGSKA (reference sequence). Trimming stripped 6 bases from V and 3 bases from J, with 18 bases between. CDR3 protein: CSAYRQGGGKNIQYF. DNA for the CDR3: TGCAGTGCCTACCGACAGGGAGGTGGCAAAAACATTCAGTACTTC.

This clonotype was detected only a few times. The chain is built from TRBV7-9 and TRBJ1-5; D perhaps matches TRBD1 (5 bases). Trimming stripped 5 bases from V and 5 bases from J, with 10 bases between. Germline assignment: CDR1 SEHNR and CDR2 FQNEAQ (reference sequence). The CDR3 has 13 residues. CDR3 amino acids: CASSTRDDQPQHF. Here the CDR3 DNA reads TGTGCCAGCAGCACCCGGGACGATCAGCCCCAGCATTTT.

This clonotype was found a few times. The chain recombines TRBV11-2 with TRBJ1-2; D ambiguous. Trimming shortened V by 1 base and J by 4 bases, and 16 bases separated the two germline ends. Germline lookup yields CDR1 SGHAT and CDR2 FQNNGV. CDR3 size: 16 residues. The CDR3 nucleotides are TGTGCCAGCAGCTTAGTGCCCCAGGTAGAGGCCTATGGCTACACCTTC. This codes for CASSLVPQVEAYGYTF.

The J gene is TRBJ2-3, the V gene TRBV5-1, with 7 positions matching TRBD1. CDR1 is SGHRS, CDR2 YFSETQ, per germline. Unmatched junction bases numbered 8, after V lost 0 bases and J lost 4 bases. The CDR3 is 16 residues long. The CDR3 protein is CASSLVGLQGADTQYF. The CDR3 region has the DNA TGCGCCAGCAGCTTGGTGGGCCTGCAGGGGGCAGATACGCAGTATTTT. Based on the CDR3 plus reference TRBV5-1 and TRBJ2-3, the full variable domain is KAGVTQTPRYLIKTRGQQVTLSCSPISGHRSVSWYQQTPGQGLQFLFEYFSETQRNKGNFPGRFSGRQFSNSRSEMNVSTLELGDSALYLCASSLVGLQGADTQYFGPGTRLTVL.

The chain recombines TRBV2 with TRBJ2-5; either TRBD1 or TRBD2 may fit D (5 bases each). With 6 bases removed from V and 9 bases from J, the gap between germline ends came to 20 bases. Germline loops: CDR1 SNHLY, CDR2 FYNNEI. The CDR3 contains 14 residues. The CDR3 bases are TGTGCCAGCAGCCCCCGGACGGGACCCGGGGCCCAGTACTTC. Protein sequence: CASSPRTGPGAQYF.

The V call is TRBV6-1, the J call TRBJ2-3; no clear D gene. The CDR3 spans 15 residues. From germline, CDR1 is MNHNS and CDR2 SASEGT. V was pared by 0 bases and J by 2 bases, with 9 bases between. CDR3 nucleotide sequence: TGTGCCAGCAGTGAAGCGCTAGAATTCACAGATACGCAGTATTTT. Residues: CASSEALEFTDTQYF.

This clonotype has only a few counts. The chain employs TRBV7-2 and TRBJ2-7, with D possibly being TRBD2 (6 bases). With 2 bases removed from V and 7 bases from J, the gap between germline ends came to 12 bases. The germline CDR1 and CDR2 sequences are SGHTA and FQGNSA. The CDR3 extends over 13 amino acids. The CDR3 protein is CASSLNRGGEQYV. The CDR3, as DNA: TGTGCCAGCAGCTTAAATCGGGGAGGAGAGCAGTACGTC.

V gene TRBV11-2 combines with J gene TRBJ1-1, with a weak D call TRBD1 (5 bases). This CDR3 region has 14 residues. V lost 1 base to trimming and J lost 5 bases, with 11 bases between them. CDR1 and CDR2 (germline): SGHAT, FQNNGV. The CDR3 is CASSLAPTATEAFF. The CDR3 nucleotides are TGTGCCAGCAGCTTAGCCCCGACAGCTACTGAAGCTTTCTTT.